What follows are 24 T cell receptor beta chains derived from one specimen sequenced in a study of T cell responses to AZD1222 COVID-19 vaccine (dated by TCRdb to the early 2020s). Explained via the paper, the time point label denotes: baseline before first vaccination. Libraries were constructed by the immunoSEQ multiplex PCR assay. TCRdb holds this immuneACCESS table with in-frame rearrangements only. Some clones are missing; in checked studies, unresolved V genes explain under half, and the rest has no known cause. The sample contains 120,000 or so clones, about 89% of them found a single time. The ten largest clonotypes hold less than 6.5% of the sample. The starting material was peripheral blood, obtained on day 0 of AZD1222 vaccination. These receptors originate from an adult in good health.

J is TRBJ2-7 and V is TRBV3-1 (or the pseudogene TRBV3-2); 8 bases map to TRBD2. V lost 2 bases, J lost 1 base, and 10 bases stayed unmatched. The CDR3 consists of 17 residues. CDR1 is LGHDT, CDR2 YNNKEL, per germline (reference sequence). This CDR3 is CASSQLSSVAGSYEQYF. In DNA form, the CDR3 reads TGTGCCAGCAGCCAACTTAGTTCGGTAGCGGGATCCTACGAGCAGTACTTC.

The chain uses TRBV5-1 and TRBJ2-2, with unresolved D. The CDR3 length is 14 residues. Germline V gene data show CDR1 as SGHRS and CDR2 as YFSETQ. V lost 0 bases and J 3 bases, leaving 6 bases between the germline ends. The CDR3: CASSLAFDTGELFF. In DNA, the CDR3 is TGCGCCAGCAGCTTGGCCTTTGACACCGGGGAGCTGTTTTTT.

The V gene is TRBV6-2 or TRBV6-3, the J gene TRBJ1-6, with D uncertain. The CDR3 totals 15 residues. The V end lost 3 bases, the J end lost 2 bases, and 8 bases lay between the germline ends. CDR1 MNHEY and CDR2 SVGEGT come from the germline V gene. The CDR3 here is CASSYREAYNSPLHF. CDR3 bases: TGTGCCAGCAGTTATCGGGAAGCCTATAATTCACCCCTCCACTTT.

The chain combines TRBV5-1 with TRBJ1-1, with no clear D. The CDR3 runs 13 residues. The germline V and J ends were trimmed by 4 bases and 1 base, with 8 bases remaining between them. Germline V gene data show CDR1 as SGHRS and CDR2 as YFSETQ. The CDR3 DNA sequence: TGCGCCAGCAGCCTCGGGAAGAACACTGAAGCTTTCTTT. Amino acid sequence: CASSLGKNTEAFF. The full variable domain, with the rest looked up from reference TRBV5-1 and TRBJ1-1, is KAGVTQTPRYLIKTRGQQVTLSCSPISGHRSVSWYQQTPGQGLQFLFEYFSETQRNKGNFPGRFSGRQFSNSRSEMNVSTLELGDSALYLCASSLGKNTEAFFGQGTRLTVV.

This clone was observed a handful of times. The chain links TRBV5-5 to TRBJ2-2; D ambiguous. Deletions cut 0 bases from V and 7 bases from J, with 4 bases between. Per germline, CDR1 SGHKS and CDR2 YYEKEE (reference sequence). This CDR3 contains 12 residues. CDR3 residues: CASSLVGGELFF. CDR3 DNA sequence: TGTGCCAGCAGCTTGGTTGGCGGGGAGCTGTTTTTT.

The chain has TRBV7-9 and TRBJ2-1; D might be TRBD1 or TRBD2, each matching 5 bases. Per germline, CDR1 SEHNR and CDR2 FQNEAQ (reference sequence). Trimming shortened V by 1 base and J by 8 bases, and 21 bases separated the two germline ends. The CDR3 contains 17 residues. CDR3 loop: CASSLVGFRETEDEQFF. As DNA, the CDR3 is TGTGCCAGCAGCTTAGTAGGCTTCAGGGAGACTGAGGATGAGCAGTTCTTC.

The genes are TRBV7-9 and TRBJ2-7, with 8 nucleotides matching TRBD1. There are 14 residues in the CDR3. J gave up 5 bases and V 6 bases, and 9 bases lay outside the gene matches. The germline CDR1 and CDR2 sequences are SEHNR and FQNEAQ (reference sequence). CDR3 sequence (DNA): TGTGCCAGCAGGCGTCTGACAGGGGCGGACGAGCAGTACTTC. Translation gives CASRRLTGADEQYF.

The rearrangement links TRBV19 to TRBJ1-2; 8 bases map to TRBD1. The J segment lost 3 bases and the V segment lost 4 bases, leaving 13 bases of the junction unmatched. Germline V gene data show CDR1 as LNHDA and CDR2 as SQIVND (reference sequence). The CDR3 has 17 residues. This CDR3 reads CASSKRTGPTKYYGYTF. DNA for the CDR3: TGTGCCAGTAGTAAACGGACAGGGCCCACCAAATACTATGGCTACACCTTC.

This sequence joins TRBV2 and TRBJ2-2, with D unclear. The CDR3 covers 14 residues. The germline V gene encodes CDR1 SNHLY and CDR2 FYNNEI. The V end lost 5 bases, the J end lost 0 bases, and 7 bases lay between the germline ends. CDR3: CASSPVTNTGELFF. DNA of the CDR3: TGTGCCAGCAGTCCCGTGACGAACACCGGGGAGCTGTTTTTT. Based on the CDR3 plus reference TRBV2 and TRBJ2-2, the full variable domain is EPEVTQTPSHQVTQMGQEVILRCVPISNHLYFYWYRQILGQKVEFLVSFYNNEISEKSEIFDDQFSVERPDGSNFTLKIRSTKLEDSAMYFCASSPVTNTGELFFGEGSRLTVL.

V gene TRBV29-1 combines with J gene TRBJ1-2, with 7 bases matching TRBD1. The CDR3 runs 16 residues. Losses at the gene ends were 0 bases for V and 2 bases for J; bases not matched to a gene: 9. CDR1 SQVTM and CDR2 ANQGSEA come from the germline V gene. In DNA form, the CDR3 reads TGCAGCGTTGAAGACTGGGCAGGGGGATTAAACTATGGCTACACCTTC. Protein sequence: CSVEDWAGGLNYGYTF.

This chain joins TRBV27 and TRBJ2-2; D is perhaps TRBD1 (5 bases). Per germline, CDR1 MNHEY and CDR2 SMNVEV (reference sequence). V lost 4 bases to trimming and J lost 4 bases, with 22 bases between them. The CDR3 runs to 18 residues. The CDR3 coding sequence is TGTGCCAGCAGTTCCCAGAGACGGCAGGGTATAAGCACCGGGGAGCTGTTTTTT. Its protein is CASSSQRRQGISTGELFF.

The chain combines TRBV5-1 with TRBJ1-2, with a tentative D call TRBD1 (6 bases). The CDR3 sequence is 15 residues long. Trimming took 2 bases from V and 5 from J, leaving 16 bases between them. Germline CDR1 and CDR2: SGHRS and YFSETQ. CDR3 in amino acids: CASSLTRGELYGYTF. In nucleotides, the CDR3 is TGCGCCAGCAGCTTAACCAGGGGAGAGCTGTATGGCTACACCTTC.

The genes are TRBV27 and TRBJ2-2, with D unclear. Germline CDR1 reads MNHEY; CDR2 reads SMNVEV (reference sequence). This CDR3 has 14 residues. The V and J ends lost 4 bases and 1 base respectively, with 7 bases between them. This CDR3 is CASSWARNTGELFF. The CDR3 coding sequence is TGTGCCAGCAGTTGGGCGAGGAACACCGGGGAGCTGTTTTTT.

The J gene is TRBJ1-1, the V gene TRBV10-2, with a weak D call TRBD1 (6 bases). CDR1 is WSHSY and CDR2 is SAAADI in the germline V gene. Trimming took off 2 bases at V and 3 bases at J, with 19 bases between the two ends. CDR3 length: 17 residues. The CDR3 spells CASSERNGGLGYTEAFF. The CDR3 bases are TGCGCCAGCAGTGAGAGAAATGGGGGGCTGGGATACACTGAAGCTTTCTTT.

This chain connects TRBV19 to TRBJ2-1; 10 bases align to TRBD2. V lost 9 bases, J lost 9 bases, and 14 bases stayed unmatched. The CDR3 is made up of 15 amino acids. CDR1 is LNHDA, CDR2 SQIVND, per germline (reference sequence). The CDR3: CASKSGASGSGEQFF. CDR3 nucleotide sequence: TGTGCCAGCAAATCGGGGGCTAGCGGGAGCGGTGAGCAGTTCTTC.

This clone was seen just once. This chain uses TRBV2 with TRBJ2-7; no reliable D call. The CDR3 contains 14 residues. The germline V gene encodes CDR1 SNHLY and CDR2 FYNNEI. The V end was cut by 1 base, the J end by 3 bases, with 10 bases between. CDR3 DNA: TGTGCCAGCAGTGAAGAACAGATGGGCTACGAGCAGTACTTC. This sequence encodes CASSEEQMGYEQYF.

V is TRBV20-1 and J is TRBJ1-2; D gene ambiguous. The CDR3 spans 9 residues. Germline V gene data show CDR1 as DFQATT and CDR2 as SNEGSKA (reference sequence). V lost 7 bases, J lost 6 bases, and 6 bases lay in between. CDR3 in amino acids: CSGGNGYTF. The CDR3 DNA follows: TGCAGTGGAGGGAATGGCTACACCTTC.

V usage is TRBV27 and J usage is TRBJ2-7; D possibly corresponds to TRBD1 (6 bases). The germline CDR1 and CDR2 sequences are MNHEY and SMNVEV (reference sequence). The CDR3 is made up of 15 amino acids. V lost 8 bases and J 7 bases, leaving 24 bases between the germline ends. Here the CDR3 reads CASVDPRDTRAEQYF. In DNA, the CDR3 is TGTGCCAGCGTCGATCCCCGGGACACCCGTGCTGAGCAGTACTTC.

The gene calls are TRBV7-9 and TRBJ1-2; no definite D call. The CDR3 is 19 amino acids. V was trimmed by 2 bases and J by 8 bases, leaving 30 bases between them. Germline V gene data show CDR1 as SEHNR and CDR2 as FQNEAQ (reference sequence). CDR3 amino acids: CASSLNPHSRIGSHEGYTF. CDR3 coding DNA: TGTGCCAGCAGCTTAAACCCCCACTCTCGAATCGGTTCTCATGAAGGCTACACCTTC.

The chain is built from TRBV9 and TRBJ2-7; D gene ambiguous. Trimming pared 0 bases from V and 2 bases from J, leaving 9 bases between. The germline V gene has CDR1 SGDLS and CDR2 YYNGEE. The CDR3 totals 14 residues. This CDR3 is CASSVGVSPYEQYF. DNA for the CDR3: TGTGCCAGCAGCGTAGGGGTCAGCCCCTACGAGCAGTACTTC. Supplemented by reference TRBV9 and TRBJ2-7, the full variable domain reads DSGVTQTPKHLITATGQRVTLRCSPRSGDLSVYWYQQSLDQGLQFLIQYYNGEERAKGNILERFSAQQFPDLHSELNLSSLELGDSALYFCASSVGVSPYEQYFGPGTRLTVT.

CDR3 sequence reads: CASSDDRGRNTIYF. CDR3 bases: TGTGCCAGCAGTGACGACAGGGGTCGAAACACCATATATTTT. The chain employs TRBV2 and TRBJ1-3; 8 bases agree with TRBD1. Looked up from germline, CDR1 is SNHLY and CDR2 is FYNNEI. V lost 3 bases and J lost 5; bases outside the gene matches: 3. CDR3 length: 14 residues.

J is TRBJ1-2 and V is TRBV4-2, with D maybe TRBD1 (5 bases). The CDR3 length is 11 residues. The germline gives CDR1 LGHNA, CDR2 YNFKEQ. With 6 bases removed from V and 6 bases from J, the gap between germline ends came to 8 bases. The CDR3 sequence: CASRWGDGYTF. The CDR3 nucleotides read TGTGCCAGCAGATGGGGCGATGGCTACACCTTC.

The gene calls are TRBV3-1 (or the pseudogene TRBV3-2) and TRBJ2-3, with D perhaps TRBD1 (5 bases). CDR1 is LGHDT, CDR2 YNNKEL, per germline (reference sequence). Trimming took 4 bases from V and 2 from J, leaving 19 bases between them. CDR3 length: 17 residues. The CDR3, as DNA: TGTGCCAGCAGCCCTGAAATACGGACACTGTCCACAGATACGCAGTATTTT. Protein: CASSPEIRTLSTDTQYF.

The chain links TRBV11-3 to TRBJ2-1, with 9 bases aligning to TRBD2. Trimming at V came to 3 bases and at J to 10 bases, leaving 10 bases not matched to a gene. Germline assignment: CDR1 SGHNT and CDR2 YENEEA. This CDR3 region has 15 residues. The CDR3 sequence: CASSFTSGLAEEQFF. CDR3 DNA sequence: TGTGCCAGCAGCTTTACTTCGGGACTAGCAGAGGAGCAGTTCTTC. Variable domain in full (rest from reference TRBV11-3 and TRBJ2-1): EAGVVQSPRYKIIEKKQPVAFWCNPISGHNTLYWYLQNLGQGPELLIRYENEEAVDDSQLPKDRFSAERLKGVDSTLKIQPAELGDSAVYLCASSFTSGLAEEQFFGPGTRLTVL.